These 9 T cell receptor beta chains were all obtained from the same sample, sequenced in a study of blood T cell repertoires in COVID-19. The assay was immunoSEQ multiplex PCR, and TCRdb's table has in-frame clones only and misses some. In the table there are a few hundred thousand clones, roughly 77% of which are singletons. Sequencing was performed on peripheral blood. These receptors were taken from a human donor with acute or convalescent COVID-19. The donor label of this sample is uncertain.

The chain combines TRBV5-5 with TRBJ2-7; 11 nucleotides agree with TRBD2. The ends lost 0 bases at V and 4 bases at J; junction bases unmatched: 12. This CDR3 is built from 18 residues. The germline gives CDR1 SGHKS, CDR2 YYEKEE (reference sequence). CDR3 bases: TGTGCCAGCAGCTTGGCCTGGGTAGCGGGGGGGAGAGGATACGAGCAGTACTTC. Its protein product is CASSLAWVAGGRGYEQYF.

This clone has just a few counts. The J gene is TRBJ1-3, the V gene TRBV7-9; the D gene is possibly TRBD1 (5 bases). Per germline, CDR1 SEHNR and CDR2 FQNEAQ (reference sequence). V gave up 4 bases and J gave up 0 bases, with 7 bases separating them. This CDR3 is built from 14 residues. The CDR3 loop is CASSSQGSGNTIYF. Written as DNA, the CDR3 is TGTGCCAGCAGCTCCCAGGGCTCTGGAAACACCATATATTTT.

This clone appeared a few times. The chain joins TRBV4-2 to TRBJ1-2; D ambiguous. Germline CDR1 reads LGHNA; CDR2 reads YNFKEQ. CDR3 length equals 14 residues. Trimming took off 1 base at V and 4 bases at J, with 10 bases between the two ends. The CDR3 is CASSQVPNSYGYTF. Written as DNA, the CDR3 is TGTGCCAGCAGCCAAGTCCCGAACTCCTATGGCTACACCTTC.

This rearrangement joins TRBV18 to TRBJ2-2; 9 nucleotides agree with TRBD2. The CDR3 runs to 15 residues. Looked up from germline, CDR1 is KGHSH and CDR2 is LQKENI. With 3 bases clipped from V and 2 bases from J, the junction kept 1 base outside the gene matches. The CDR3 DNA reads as TGTGCCAGCTCACCGGGACTAGCCAACACCGGGGAGCTGTTTTTT. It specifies CASSPGLANTGELFF. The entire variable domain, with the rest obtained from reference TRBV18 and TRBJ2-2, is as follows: NAGVMQNPRHLVRRRGQEARLRCSPMKGHSHVYWYRQLPEEGLKFMVYLQKENIIDESGMPKERFSAEFPKEGPSILRIQQVVRGDSAAYFCASSPGLANTGELFFGEGSRLTVL.

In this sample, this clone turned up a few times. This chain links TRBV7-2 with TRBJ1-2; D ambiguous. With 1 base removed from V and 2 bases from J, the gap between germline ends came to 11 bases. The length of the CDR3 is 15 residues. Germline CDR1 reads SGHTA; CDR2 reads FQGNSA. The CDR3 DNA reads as TGTGCCAGCAGCTTAGGCCGGTGGGAGAACTATGGCTACACCTTC. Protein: CASSLGRWENYGYTF.

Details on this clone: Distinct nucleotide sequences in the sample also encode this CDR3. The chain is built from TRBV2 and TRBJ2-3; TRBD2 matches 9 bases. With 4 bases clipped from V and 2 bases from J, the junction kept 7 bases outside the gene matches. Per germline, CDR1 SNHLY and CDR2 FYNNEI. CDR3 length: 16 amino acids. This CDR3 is CASSGRGRGATDTQYF. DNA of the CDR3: TGTGCCAGCAGTGGGCGCGGGAGGGGGGCCACAGATACGCAGTATTTT.

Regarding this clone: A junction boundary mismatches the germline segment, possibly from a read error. CDR3: CSVLIWAGSPLF. The CDR3 region has the DNA TGCAGCGTCCTAATTTGGGCCGGGAGTCCCCTCTTC. This chain links TRBV29-1 with TRBJ2-1, with a tentative D call TRBD2 (6 bases). Germline V gives CDR1 SQVTM, CDR2 ANQGSEA. The CDR3 consists of 12 residues.

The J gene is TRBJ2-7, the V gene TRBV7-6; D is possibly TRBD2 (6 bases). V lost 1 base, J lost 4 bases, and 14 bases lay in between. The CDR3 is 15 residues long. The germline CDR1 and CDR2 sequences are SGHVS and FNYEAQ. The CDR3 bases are TGTGCCAGCAGCTTAGACGTCGGGAGAGCTTACGAGCAGTACTTC. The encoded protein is CASSLDVGRAYEQYF.

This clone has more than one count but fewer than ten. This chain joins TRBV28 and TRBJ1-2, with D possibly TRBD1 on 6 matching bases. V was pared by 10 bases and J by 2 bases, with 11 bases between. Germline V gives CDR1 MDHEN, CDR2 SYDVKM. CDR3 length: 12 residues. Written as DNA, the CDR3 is TGTGCCACCGGGACAACGAACTATGGCTACACCTTC. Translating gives CATGTTNYGYTF.